This T cell receptor beta chain was recovered during a study of shared clonotypes between healthy human individuals. The donors were all Caucasian adults (living in Nashville, Tennessee). Assay used: immunoSEQ multiplex PCR; TCRdb lists only in-frame clones, some missing. The sample carries about 710,000 clones, around 77% recorded once. With regard to this clone: Its matching antigen is unknown.

General study points: Rarefaction gave evidence that sorted-subset sequencing remained incomplete despite large depth.

Sequenced sample: memory CD4+ T cells sorted from blood. Subset: CD45RA-negative fraction. This receptor was obtained from a woman in her twenties or thirties in good health.

The CDR3 is CASSPGKRELFF. The CDR3, as DNA: TGTGCCAGCAGCCCGGGAAAGAGGGAGCTGTTTTTT. The chain carries TRBV13 and TRBJ2-2, with D possibly being TRBD2 (5 bases). The CDR3 loop spans 12 amino acids. CDR1 is PRHDT and CDR2 is FYEKMQ in the germline V gene (reference sequence). Trimming pared 5 bases from V and 9 bases from J, leaving 10 bases between.